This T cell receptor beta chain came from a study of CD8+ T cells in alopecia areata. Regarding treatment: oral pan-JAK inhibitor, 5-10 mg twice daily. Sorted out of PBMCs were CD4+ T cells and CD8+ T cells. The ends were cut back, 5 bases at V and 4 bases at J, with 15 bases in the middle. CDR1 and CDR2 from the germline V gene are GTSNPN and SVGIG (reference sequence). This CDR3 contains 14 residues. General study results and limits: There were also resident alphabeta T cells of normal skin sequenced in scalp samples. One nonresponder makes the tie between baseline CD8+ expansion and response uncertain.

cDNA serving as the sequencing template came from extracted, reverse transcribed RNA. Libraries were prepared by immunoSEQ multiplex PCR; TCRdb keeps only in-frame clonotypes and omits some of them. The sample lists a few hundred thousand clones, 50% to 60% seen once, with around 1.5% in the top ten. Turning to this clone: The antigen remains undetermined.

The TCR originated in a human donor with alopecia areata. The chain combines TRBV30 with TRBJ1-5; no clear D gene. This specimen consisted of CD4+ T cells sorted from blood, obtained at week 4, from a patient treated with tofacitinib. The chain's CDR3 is CAWSRGAPNQPQHF. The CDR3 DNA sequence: TGTGCCTGGTCTCGGGGTGCCCCTAATCAGCCCCAGCATTTT.